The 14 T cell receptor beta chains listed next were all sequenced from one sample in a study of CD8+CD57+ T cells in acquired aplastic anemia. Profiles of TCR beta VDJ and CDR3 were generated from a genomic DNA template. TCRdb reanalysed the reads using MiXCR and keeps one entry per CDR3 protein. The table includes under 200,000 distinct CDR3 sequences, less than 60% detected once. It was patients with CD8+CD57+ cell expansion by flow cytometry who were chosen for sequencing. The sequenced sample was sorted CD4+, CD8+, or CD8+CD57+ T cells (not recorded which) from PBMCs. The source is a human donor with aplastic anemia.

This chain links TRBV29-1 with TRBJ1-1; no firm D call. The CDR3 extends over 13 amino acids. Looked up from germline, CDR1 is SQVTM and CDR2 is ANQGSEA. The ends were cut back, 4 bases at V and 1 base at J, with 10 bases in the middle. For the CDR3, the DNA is TGCAGCGTTGTGGAAGGCCAGAACACTGAAGCTTTCTTT. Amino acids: CSVVEGQNTEAFF.

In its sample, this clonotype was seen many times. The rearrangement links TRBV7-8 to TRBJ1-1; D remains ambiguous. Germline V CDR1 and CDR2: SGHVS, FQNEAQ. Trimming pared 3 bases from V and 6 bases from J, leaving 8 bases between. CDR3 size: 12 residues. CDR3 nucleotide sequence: TGTGCCAGCAGCTTCTCAGGTGCTGAAGCTTTCTTT. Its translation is CASSFSGAEAFF. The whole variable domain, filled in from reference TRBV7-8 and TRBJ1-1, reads GAGVSQSPRYKVAKRGQDVALRCDPISGHVSLFWYQQALGQGPEFLTYFQNEAQLDKSGLPSDRFFAERPEGSVSTLKIQRTQQEDSAVYLCASSFSGAEAFFGQGTRLTVV.

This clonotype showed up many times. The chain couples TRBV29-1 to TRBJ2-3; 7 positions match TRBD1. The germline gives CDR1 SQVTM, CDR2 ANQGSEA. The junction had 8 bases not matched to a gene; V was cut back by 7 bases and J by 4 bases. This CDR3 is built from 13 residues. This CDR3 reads CSASTGSADTQYF. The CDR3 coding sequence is TGCAGCGCCTCGACAGGGAGCGCAGATACGCAGTATTTT.

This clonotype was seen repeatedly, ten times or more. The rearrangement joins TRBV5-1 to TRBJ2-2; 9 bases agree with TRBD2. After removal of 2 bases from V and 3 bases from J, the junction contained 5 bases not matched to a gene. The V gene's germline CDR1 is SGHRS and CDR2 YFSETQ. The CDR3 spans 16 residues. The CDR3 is CASSFELAGYTGELFF. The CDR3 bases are TGCGCCAGCAGCTTCGAACTAGCGGGTTACACCGGGGAGCTGTTTTTT.

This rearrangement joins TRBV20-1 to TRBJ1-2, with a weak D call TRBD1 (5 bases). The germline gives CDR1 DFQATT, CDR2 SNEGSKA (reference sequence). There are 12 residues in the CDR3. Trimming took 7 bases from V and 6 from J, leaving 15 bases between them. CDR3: CSGVDSFDGYTF. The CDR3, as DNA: TGCAGTGGCGTTGACAGTTTCGATGGCTACACCTTC.

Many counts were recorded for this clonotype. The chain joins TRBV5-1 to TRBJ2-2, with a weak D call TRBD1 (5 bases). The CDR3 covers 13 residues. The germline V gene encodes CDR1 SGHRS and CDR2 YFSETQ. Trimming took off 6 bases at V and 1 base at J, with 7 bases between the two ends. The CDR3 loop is CASKGQNTGELFF. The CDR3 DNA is TGCGCCAGCAAAGGACAGAACACCGGGGAGCTGTTTTTT.

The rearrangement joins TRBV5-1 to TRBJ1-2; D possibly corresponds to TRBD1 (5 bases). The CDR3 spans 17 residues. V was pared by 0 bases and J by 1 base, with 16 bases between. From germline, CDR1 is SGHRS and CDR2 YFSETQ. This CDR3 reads CASSLVWWGPDNYGYTF. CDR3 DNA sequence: TGCGCCAGCAGCTTGGTGTGGTGGGGACCGGATAACTATGGCTACACCTTC.

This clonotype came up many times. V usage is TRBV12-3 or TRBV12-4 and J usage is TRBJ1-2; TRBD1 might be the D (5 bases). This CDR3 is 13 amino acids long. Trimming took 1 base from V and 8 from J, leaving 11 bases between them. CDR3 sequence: CASSLGVGQGYTF. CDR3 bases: TGTGCCAGCAGTTTAGGCGTGGGGCAGGGCTACACCTTC.

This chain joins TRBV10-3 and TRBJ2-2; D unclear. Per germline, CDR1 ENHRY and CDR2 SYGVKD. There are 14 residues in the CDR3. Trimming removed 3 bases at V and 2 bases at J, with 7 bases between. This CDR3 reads CAISDVINTGELFF. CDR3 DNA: TGTGCCATCAGTGACGTAATAAACACCGGGGAGCTGTTTTTT.

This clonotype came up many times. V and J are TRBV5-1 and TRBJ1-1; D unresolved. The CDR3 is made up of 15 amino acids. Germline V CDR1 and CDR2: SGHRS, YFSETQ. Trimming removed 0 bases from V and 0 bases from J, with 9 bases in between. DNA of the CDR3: TGCGCCAGCAGCTTGGAGGACGGCCTGAACACTGAAGCTTTCTTT. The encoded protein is CASSLEDGLNTEAFF.

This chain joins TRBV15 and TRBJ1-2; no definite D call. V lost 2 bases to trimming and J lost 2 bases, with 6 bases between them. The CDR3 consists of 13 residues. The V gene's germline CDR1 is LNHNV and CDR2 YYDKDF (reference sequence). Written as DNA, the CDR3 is TGTGCCACCAGCAGAACAGTGAACTATGGCTACACCTTC. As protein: CATSRTVNYGYTF.

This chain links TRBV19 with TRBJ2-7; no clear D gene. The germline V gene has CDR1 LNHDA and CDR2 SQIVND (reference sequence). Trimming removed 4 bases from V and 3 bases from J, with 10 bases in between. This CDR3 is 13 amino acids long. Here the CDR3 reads CASSTLGFYEQYF. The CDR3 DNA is TGTGCCAGTAGTACCCTAGGATTCTACGAGCAGTACTTC.

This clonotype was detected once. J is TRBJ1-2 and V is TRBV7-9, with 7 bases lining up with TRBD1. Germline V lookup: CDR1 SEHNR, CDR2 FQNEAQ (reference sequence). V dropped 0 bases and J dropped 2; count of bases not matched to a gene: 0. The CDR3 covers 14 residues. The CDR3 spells CASSLADRNYGYTF. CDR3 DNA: TGTGCCAGCAGCTTAGCGGACAGGAACTATGGCTACACCTTC. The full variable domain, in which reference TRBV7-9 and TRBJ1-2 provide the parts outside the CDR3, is DTGVSQNPRHKITKRGQNVTFRCDPISEHNRLYWYRQTLGQGPEFLTYFQNEAQLEKSRLLSDRFSAERPKGSFSTLEIQRTEQGDSAMYLCASSLADRNYGYTFGSGTRLTVV.

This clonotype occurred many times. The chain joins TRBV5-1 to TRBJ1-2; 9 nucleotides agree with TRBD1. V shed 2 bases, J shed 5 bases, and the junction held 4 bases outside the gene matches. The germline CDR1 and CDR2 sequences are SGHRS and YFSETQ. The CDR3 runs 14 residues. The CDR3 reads CASSFDRGEYGYTF. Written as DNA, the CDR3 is TGCGCCAGCAGCTTCGACAGGGGGGAATATGGCTACACCTTC. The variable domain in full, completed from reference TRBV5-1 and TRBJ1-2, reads KAGVTQTPRYLIKTRGQQVTLSCSPISGHRSVSWYQQTPGQGLQFLFEYFSETQRNKGNFPGRFSGRQFSNSRSEMNVSTLELGDSALYLCASSFDRGEYGYTFGSGTRLTVV.